The clone carrying this TCR beta chain occurred many times. V dropped 0 bases and J dropped 4; count of bases not matched to a gene: 1. The V gene's germline CDR1 is SQVTM and CDR2 ANQGSEA. The CDR3 is 13 residues long. This entry comes from a study of response to subunit inactivated influenza vaccine. TCRdb re-called the RT-PCR reads with MiXCR, one entry per CDR3 protein. The top ten hold approximately 11% of the sample, which has around 600,000 distinct CDR3 sequences, about 11% seen once. This same sample was also part of a study on T cells expressing NK-cell markers. As reported in that work: The cDNA for TCR beta came from 5'RACE template switching with UMIs. From sorted CD3+CD56+NKG2C+, CD3+CD56+NKG2C- and CD3+CD56-NKG2C+ T cells came the TCR beta repertoires. The study sequenced eight donors, seven HCMV-seropositive and one seronegative. Uncertainty persisted over the HCMV specificity of expanded NKG2C+ T cell clones.

The rearrangement joins TRBV29-1 to TRBJ2-3; 7 bases match TRBD1. Material: PBMCs from blood, obtained on the day of vaccination. The receptor's source is a man between 50 and 59 years old who received an inactivated influenza vaccine. The CDR3 reads CSVEDQGADTQYF. The CDR3 bases are TGCAGCGTTGAAGATCAGGGGGCAGATACGCAGTATTTT.